The following is a TCR beta chain sequence with its context. The sample is drawn from a study of CXCR3-negative and CXCR3-positive naive CD8 T cells. Carrying UMI labels, the TRB cDNA libraries were prepared through 5' RACE. TCRdb re-called the 5' RACE reads and catalogs CDR3 proteins one per entry, DNA excluded. Listed are roughly 89,000 distinct CDR3 sequences; 1.5% to 2% falls within the top ten. CDR3 length: 14 residues. V usage is TRBV12-3 or TRBV12-4 and J usage is TRBJ2-1; TCRdb selects TRBD2, and the lack of DNA leaves this call unchecked. This clonotype originated in a human donor in good health. Some clones in this sample may be carry-over from other donors' samples. The sequenced sample consisted of naive CXCR3- CD8+ T cells from blood. Documented subset: CD45RO-CCR7+CD27+CD95- naive CD8+ T cells lacking CXCR3 (TNR3-). The CDR3 sequence: CASSGTSGYNEQFF.